These 28 T cell receptor beta chains originate from one sample sequenced in a study of blood T cell repertoires in COVID-19 (dated by TCRdb to 2019 to 2021). Library preparation was by the immunoSEQ multiplex PCR assay. TCRdb's version of the immuneACCESS table is confined to in-frame rearrangements and falls short of the full clone set. An unresolved V gene accounts for under half of the shortfall where checked; the remainder is of unknown origin. The sample table contains nearly 95,000 clones; only one count was recorded for over 75% of them. The leading ten clones occupy approximately 7% of the sample. Source material: peripheral blood. The receptors shown here come from a human donor with acute or convalescent COVID-19. The donor label of this sample is uncertain.

The chain uses TRBV9 and TRBJ1-6; D remains ambiguous. This CDR3 region has 14 residues. The V end lost 1 base, the J end lost 2 bases, and 4 bases lay between the germline ends. Germline V gene lookup returns CDR1 SGDLS and CDR2 YYNGEE. DNA for the CDR3: TGTGCCAGCAGCGTACAGACCTATAATTCACCCCTCCACTTT. Translation: CASSVQTYNSPLHF.

The chain carries TRBV28 and TRBJ2-3, with 9 bases matching TRBD1. Trimming at V came to 6 bases and at J to 1 base, leaving 2 bases not matched to a gene. Germline V gives CDR1 MDHEN, CDR2 SYDVKM. The CDR3 has 14 amino acids. DNA of the CDR3: TGTGCCAGCAGGCGGACAGGGGGCACAGATACGCAGTATTTT. Translating it yields CASRRTGGTDTQYF.

The genes are TRBV5-4 and TRBJ2-5; 8 bases are shared with TRBD1. The CDR3 is made up of 15 amino acids. Germline trimming cut 4 bases from V and 1 base from J; bases unmatched to any gene: 6. In germline, CDR1 is SGHNT, CDR2 YYREEE (reference sequence). The CDR3 DNA follows: TGTGCCAGCAGCCTCAGGACAGGGCCCCAAGAGACCCAGTACTTC. Its protein product is CASSLRTGPQETQYF.

The chain recombines TRBV28 with TRBJ2-1; 9 bases are a match to TRBD2. The trim removed 2 bases at V and 4 bases at J, leaving 3 bases unmatched. Germline lookup yields CDR1 MDHEN and CDR2 SYDVKM. The CDR3 sequence is 15 residues long. CDR3 sequence (DNA): TGTGCCAGCAGTTTAGCGGGGGGGCCTTACAATGAGCAGTTCTTC. Translated, it gives CASSLAGGPYNEQFF.

The chain has TRBV4-2 and TRBJ2-1; the match to TRBD2 covers 7 bases. V shed 0 bases, J shed 2 bases, and the junction held 16 bases outside the gene matches. This CDR3 region has 20 residues. The germline CDR1 and CDR2 sequences are LGHNA and YNFKEQ. The CDR3 bases are TGTGCCAGCAGCCAAGATCCGAGCGGCGCCGGCGGGGGTACCTACAATGAGCAGTTCTTC. This codes for CASSQDPSGAGGGTYNEQFF.

This clone was picked up one time. The J gene is TRBJ2-7, the V gene TRBV2; D unresolved. The CDR3 loop spans 14 amino acids. Germline values: CDR1 SNHLY, CDR2 FYNNEI. The V gene lost 5 bases and the J gene lost 0 bases, with 11 bases spanning the gap. This CDR3 reads CASSRGVSSYEQYF. The CDR3 DNA sequence: TGTGCCAGCAGTCGCGGCGTGAGCTCCTACGAGCAGTACTTC.

This chain connects TRBV6-5 to TRBJ1-1; 8 bases are shared with TRBD1. The CDR3 loop spans 14 amino acids. The germline V gene has CDR1 MNHEY and CDR2 SVGAGI. V shed 6 bases, J shed 2 bases, and the junction held 5 bases outside the gene matches. The CDR3: CASRPQGGNTEAFF. For the CDR3, the DNA is TGTGCCAGCAGACCACAGGGGGGAAACACTGAAGCTTTCTTT.

The V and J genes are TRBV7-8 and TRBJ1-2; the match to TRBD1 covers 10 bases. Germline CDR1 SGHVS, CDR2 FQNEAQ. The CDR3 loop spans 14 amino acids. V gave up 5 bases and J gave up 3 bases; unmatched junction bases: 3. The CDR3 nucleotides read TGTGCCAGCAGCCCGACAGGGGGCTACTATGGCTACACCTTC. Protein: CASSPTGGYYGYTF. Supplemented by reference TRBV7-8 and TRBJ1-2, the full variable domain reads GAGVSQSPRYKVAKRGQDVALRCDPISGHVSLFWYQQALGQGPEFLTYFQNEAQLDKSGLPSDRFFAERPEGSVSTLKIQRTQQEDSAVYLCASSPTGGYYGYTFGSGTRLTVV.

V and J are TRBV28 and TRBJ2-7, with D unresolved. V was trimmed by 3 bases and J by 2 bases, leaving 11 bases between them. The CDR3 covers 14 residues. Per germline, CDR1 MDHEN and CDR2 SYDVKM. The chain's CDR3 is CASSFGPRAYEQYF. For the CDR3, the DNA is TGTGCCAGCAGTTTCGGCCCTCGGGCCTACGAGCAGTACTTC.

This clone appeared a few times. The J gene is TRBJ2-7, the V gene TRBV5-4, with D possibly TRBD2 on 5 matching bases. The CDR3 is 14 amino acids. The V gene lost 1 base and the J gene lost 6 bases, with 14 bases spanning the gap. Germline V gene data show CDR1 as SGHNT and CDR2 as YYREEE (reference sequence). This chain's CDR3 is CASSLPGEQTEQYF. Written as DNA, the CDR3 is TGTGCCAGCAGCTTGCCCGGGGAGCAGACCGAGCAGTACTTC.

The chain has TRBV6-5 and TRBJ1-2; 8 bases map to TRBD1. With V trimmed by 7 bases and J by 6 bases, 10 bases remained unmatched. CDR1 and CDR2 (germline): MNHEY, SVGAGI. The CDR3 totals 14 residues. CDR3 bases: TGTGCCAGCATCCACGGACAGGGAGGGGATGGCTACACCTTC. It yields the protein CASIHGQGGDGYTF.

The CDR3 DNA reads as TGTGCCAGCAGTGACGCGGCAGGGGCCAACACCGGGGAGCTGTTTTTT. This codes for CASSDAAGANTGELFF. V and J are TRBV6-4 and TRBJ2-2, with D possibly matching TRBD1 (6 bases). Germline V gene data show CDR1 as MRHNA and CDR2 as SNTAGT. V was trimmed by 2 bases and J by 2 bases, leaving 12 bases between them. The CDR3 sequence is 16 residues long.

This clone was seen a few times. The V and J genes are TRBV5-1 and TRBJ1-3; 10 positions agree with TRBD1. The CDR3 spans 17 residues. Trimming removed 3 bases from V and 2 bases from J; junction bases left unmatched: 8. Germline values: CDR1 SGHRS, CDR2 YFSETQ. The CDR3 coding sequence is TGCGCCAGCAGCTCCCGGCGACAGGGGGCTACTGGAAACACCATATATTTT. Protein sequence: CASSSRRQGATGNTIYF.

This sequence joins TRBV24-1 and TRBJ1-5, with 8 bases lining up with TRBD1. V lost 0 bases and J lost 6; bases outside the gene matches: 3. Looked up from germline, CDR1 is KGHDR and CDR2 is SFDVKD. CDR3 size: 15 residues. The CDR3 DNA reads TGTGCCACCAGTGATTTGGGGCAGGGGGCTCAGCCCCAGCATTTT. Protein sequence: CATSDLGQGAQPQHF.

The chain employs TRBV4-1 and TRBJ1-1, with 8 bases fitting TRBD1. The CDR3 is made up of 15 amino acids. Germline CDR1 is MGHRA and CDR2 is YSYEKL. V lost 1 base and J lost 5; bases outside the gene matches: 6. CDR3 nucleotide sequence: TGCGCCAGCAGCCAAGTACAGGGGGGTAGGACTGAAGCTTTCTTT. It yields the protein CASSQVQGGRTEAFF.

This clone was seen more than once but under ten times. The chain joins TRBV6-2 or TRBV6-3 to TRBJ1-6, with a possible D match to TRBD1 (6 bases). Trimming left V 2 bases short and J 8 bases short, with 13 bases between. The CDR3 covers 15 residues. The germline gives CDR1 MNHEY, CDR2 SVGEGT. In nucleotides, the CDR3 is TGTGCCAGCAGTTACGGAGGGGGGGGTGATTCACCCCTCCACTTT. Translating it yields CASSYGGGGDSPLHF.

This sequence joins TRBV5-1 and TRBJ1-3; TRBD1 aligns across 11 bases. The germline CDR1 and CDR2 sequences are SGHRS and YFSETQ. The CDR3 is 15 amino acids. With 6 bases clipped from V and 4 bases from J, the junction kept 6 bases outside the gene matches. The CDR3 here is CASTGQGVSGNTIYF. The CDR3 DNA follows: TGCGCCAGCACGGGACAGGGGGTATCCGGAAACACCATATATTTT.

V is TRBV9 and J is TRBJ1-2, with D possibly matching TRBD1 (6 bases). The V end lost 1 base, the J end lost 5 bases, and 18 bases lay between the germline ends. The germline V gene encodes CDR1 SGDLS and CDR2 YYNGEE. This CDR3 spans 16 amino acids. The CDR3 is CASSVTQDRNRYGYTF. Written as DNA, the CDR3 is TGTGCCAGCAGCGTAACCCAAGACAGGAATCGATATGGCTACACCTTC.

The genes are TRBV7-9 and TRBJ1-1, with 7 bases lining up with TRBD1. The CDR3 covers 17 residues. CDR1 SEHNR and CDR2 FQNEAQ come from the germline V gene (reference sequence). The V segment lost 5 bases and the J segment 1 base; nucleotides outside the gene matches: 13. The CDR3 nucleotides read TGTGCCAGCAGCCAAACGGGACAGACAAGGCGGAACACTGAAGCTTTCTTT. This sequence encodes CASSQTGQTRRNTEAFF.

The chain uses TRBV21-1 and TRBJ1-2; the table's D call of TRBD1 was not tested on the DNA. TRBV21-1 is a listed pseudogene. The CDR3 extends over 15 amino acids. DNA for the CDR3: TGTGCCAGCAGCAACCCGAAAGGGGGTGACTATGGCTACACCTTC. This sequence encodes CASSNPKGGDYGYTF.

The genes are TRBV20-1 and TRBJ2-3, with D possibly being TRBD2 (5 bases). Looked up from germline, CDR1 is DFQATT and CDR2 is SNEGSKA (reference sequence). V was cut by 3 bases and J by 4 bases, with 14 bases left in between. The CDR3 covers 14 residues. The CDR3 loop is CSASPASNPDTQYF. DNA of the CDR3: TGCAGTGCTAGTCCGGCTAGCAACCCAGATACGCAGTATTTT.

The chain uses TRBV21-1 and TRBJ2-2; the table's D call, TRBD1, was not checked against the DNA. TRBV21-1 is a pseudogene. CDR3 size: 18 residues. The CDR3 reads CASSKALGQAMNTGELFF. The CDR3, as DNA: TGTGCCAGCAGCAAAGCGCTCGGACAGGCGATGAACACCGGGGAGCTGTTTTTT.

The V call is TRBV3-1 (or the pseudogene TRBV3-2), the J call TRBJ1-6; 9 bases match TRBD1. The CDR3 sequence is 15 residues long. With 5 bases clipped from V and 6 bases from J, the junction kept 5 bases outside the gene matches. Germline assignment: CDR1 LGHDT and CDR2 YNNKEL (reference sequence). CDR3 sequence: CASSLQGARNSPLHF. CDR3 bases: TGTGCCAGCAGCTTACAGGGGGCGCGTAATTCACCCCTCCACTTT.

The chain links TRBV11-2 to TRBJ1-2, with 9 bases that match TRBD1. This CDR3 has 14 residues. V lost 0 bases, J lost 10 bases, and 6 bases stayed unmatched. Germline lookup yields CDR1 SGHAT and CDR2 FQNNGV. The CDR3: CASSLERDRDFYTF. CDR3 in DNA: TGTGCCAGCAGCTTAGAACGGGACAGGGACTTCTACACCTTC.

V is TRBV3-1 (or the pseudogene TRBV3-2) and J is TRBJ1-1; tentative D call: TRBD1 (6 bases). The CDR3 length is 13 residues. Trimming cost V 4 bases and J 5 bases, with 11 bases left between them. Germline-derived CDR1 and CDR2 are LGHDT and YNNKEL (reference sequence). The CDR3 protein is CASSPQGLTEAFF. The CDR3 bases are TGTGCCAGCAGCCCACAGGGCCTGACTGAAGCTTTCTTT.

The J gene is TRBJ2-7, the V gene TRBV27; unclear D gene. This CDR3 contains 15 residues. CDR1 and CDR2 (germline): MNHEY, SMNVEV (reference sequence). Trimming removed 6 bases at V and 3 bases at J, with 18 bases between. The CDR3 nucleotides read TGTGCCAGCAGCCCCGTGAACAGTCAGGACTACGAGCAGTACTTC. This codes for CASSPVNSQDYEQYF.

The V gene is TRBV25-1, the J gene TRBJ2-3, with 9 bases that match TRBD1. Germline CDR1 and CDR2: MGHDK and SYGVNS. With V trimmed by 1 base and J by 8 bases, 13 bases remained unmatched. CDR3 size: 17 residues. CDR3 in DNA: TGTGCCAGCAGTGAATTATCCACGGGACAGGGTTCCGGTACGCAGTATTTT. Its protein product is CASSELSTGQGSGTQYF. The variable domain in full, with the rest retrieved from reference TRBV25-1 and TRBJ2-3, is EADIYQTPRYLVIGTGKKITLECSQTMGHDKMYWYQQDPGMELHLIHYSYGVNSTEKGDLSSESTVSRIRTEHFPLTLESARPSHTSQYLCASSELSTGQGSGTQYFGPGTRLTVL.

The chain's CDR3 is CASSFRSTDTQYF. DNA of the CDR3: TGTGCCAGCAGCTTTCGTAGCACAGATACGCAGTATTTT. J is TRBJ2-3 and V is TRBV11-2; D gene uncertain. V was trimmed by 3 bases and J by 0 bases, leaving 4 bases between them. The CDR3 totals 13 residues. Germline V gene sequence: CDR1 SGHAT, CDR2 FQNNGV.